Sequencing of this T cell receptor beta chain was carried out in a study of T cells in Graves' hyperthyroidism and ophthalmopathy. Study conclusions and caveats: Most thyroid-expanded clonotypes above 0.001 were also found in blood. The model foresaw ophthalmopathy a median around 6 months prior to onset.

Diagnosis of hyperthyroidism was new in patients aged 18 to 65, and its duration was under 2 months. This clonotype was recorded at least ten times. Its target is not known. Amplified TCR beta CDR3 regions derived from RNA transcripts. First-round RT-PCR with HTBI primers amplified the TCR CDR3 region. TCRdb used MiXCR to reprocess the multiplex PCR reads, holding one entry per CDR3 protein. The data contain over 700,000 distinct CDR3 sequences, roughly a third of them singletons. V dropped 2 bases and J dropped 0 bases, with 20 bases sitting between them. Per the germline V gene, CDR1 is LNHNV and CDR2 is YYDKDF (reference sequence). CDR3 length: 19 amino acids.

This chain uses TRBV15 with TRBJ1-5, with D possibly being TRBD1 (6 bases). The sequenced sample was blood. The TCR comes from a woman aged 40 to 50 with Graves' hyperthyroidism. The CDR3 sequence is CATSRTSTGWGYSNQPQHF. DNA of the CDR3: TGTGCCACCAGCAGAACCTCGACAGGCTGGGGGTATAGCAATCAGCCCCAGCATTTT.